One sample yielded the 3 T cell receptor beta chains listed below, sequenced in a study of blood T cell repertoires in COVID-19. Clones were sequenced by immunoSEQ multiplex PCR, and TCRdb holds only the in-frame ones, with some missing. The sample includes some 65,000 clones, about 93% seen only once; the top ten take about 3%. Specimen: peripheral blood. The receptors stem from an older man with active COVID-19.

The J gene is TRBJ1-1, the V gene TRBV25-1; tentatively, D is TRBD1 (6 bases). V lost 4 bases and J lost 1, with 7 bases in between. CDR1 MGHDK and CDR2 SYGVNS come from the germline V gene. The CDR3 spans 13 residues. CDR3 protein: CASSAGENTEAFF. As DNA, the CDR3 is TGTGCCAGCAGTGCAGGGGAGAACACTGAAGCTTTCTTT.

As concerns this clone: The sample contains more than one DNA sequence encoding this CDR3. The V gene is TRBV19, the J gene TRBJ1-3; 7 nucleotides align to TRBD1. Germline trimming cut 7 bases from V and 0 bases from J; bases unmatched to any gene: 3. This CDR3 is 14 amino acids long. The V gene's germline CDR1 is LNHDA and CDR2 SQIVND (reference sequence). This CDR3 is CASTSGGSGNTIYF. In nucleotides, the CDR3 is TGTGCCAGTACCTCAGGGGGCTCTGGAAACACCATATATTTT.

The J gene is TRBJ2-6, the V gene TRBV6-6; D may be TRBD2 (6 bases). V shed 7 bases and J shed 2 bases, with 15 bases lying between them. Germline values: CDR1 MNHNY, CDR2 SVGAGI (reference sequence). This CDR3 contains 16 residues. The CDR3 spells CASTLRAGPGANVLTF. CDR3 sequence (DNA): TGTGCCAGCACCCTAAGGGCGGGGCCTGGGGCCAACGTCCTGACTTTC.